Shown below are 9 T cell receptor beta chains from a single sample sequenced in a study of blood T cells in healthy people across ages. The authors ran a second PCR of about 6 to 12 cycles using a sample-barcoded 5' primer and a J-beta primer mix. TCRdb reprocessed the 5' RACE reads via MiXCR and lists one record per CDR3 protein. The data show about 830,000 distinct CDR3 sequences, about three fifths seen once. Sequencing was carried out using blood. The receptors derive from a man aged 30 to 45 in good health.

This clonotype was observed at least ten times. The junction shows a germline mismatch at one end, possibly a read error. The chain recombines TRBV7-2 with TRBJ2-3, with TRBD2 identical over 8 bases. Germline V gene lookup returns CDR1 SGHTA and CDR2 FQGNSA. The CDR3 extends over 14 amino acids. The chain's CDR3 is CASSQFKAGDAQYF. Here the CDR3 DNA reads TGTGCCAGCAGCCAGTTTAAAGCGGGAGATGCGCAGTATTTT. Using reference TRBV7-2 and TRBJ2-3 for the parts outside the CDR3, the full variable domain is GAGVSQSPSNKVTEKGKDVELRCDPISGHTALYWYRQSLGQGLEFLIYFQGNSAPDKSGLPSDRFSAERTGGSVSTLTIQRTQQEDSAVYLCASSQFKAGDAQYFGPGTRLTVL.

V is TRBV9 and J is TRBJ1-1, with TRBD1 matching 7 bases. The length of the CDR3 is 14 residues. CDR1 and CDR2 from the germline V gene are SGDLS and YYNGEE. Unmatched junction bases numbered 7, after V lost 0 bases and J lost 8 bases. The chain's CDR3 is CASSVGQGNSEAFF. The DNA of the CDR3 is TGTGCCAGCAGCGTAGGACAGGGAAATTCAGAAGCTTTCTTT.

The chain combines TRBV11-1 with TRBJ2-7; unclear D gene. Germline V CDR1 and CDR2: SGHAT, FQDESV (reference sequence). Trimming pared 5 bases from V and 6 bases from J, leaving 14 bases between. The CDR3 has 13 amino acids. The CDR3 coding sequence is TGTGCCAGCAGCATCTTTGGTGAGGTCGAGCAGTACTTC. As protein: CASSIFGEVEQYF.

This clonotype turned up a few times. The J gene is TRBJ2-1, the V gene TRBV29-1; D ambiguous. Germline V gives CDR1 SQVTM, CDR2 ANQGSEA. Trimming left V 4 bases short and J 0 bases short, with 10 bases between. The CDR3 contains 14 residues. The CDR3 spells CSVGSVRSYNEQFF. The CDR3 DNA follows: TGCAGCGTTGGGTCAGTTCGCTCCTACAATGAGCAGTTCTTC.

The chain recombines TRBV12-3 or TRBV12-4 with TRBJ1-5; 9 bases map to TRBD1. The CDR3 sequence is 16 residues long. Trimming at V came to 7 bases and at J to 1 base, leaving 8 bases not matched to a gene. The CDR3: CASIHSGQGSNQPQHF. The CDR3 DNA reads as TGTGCCAGCATCCACTCGGGACAGGGAAGCAATCAGCCCCAGCATTTT.

The CDR3 bases are TGTGCCAGCATCCGACTAGCGGGAGCAAATGAGCAGTTCTTC. Its protein is CASIRLAGANEQFF. The J gene is TRBJ2-1, the V gene TRBV11-2, with 12 nucleotides matching TRBD2. The CDR3 loop spans 14 amino acids. V gave up 7 bases and J gave up 7 bases; unmatched junction bases: 5. From germline, CDR1 is SGHAT and CDR2 FQNNGV.

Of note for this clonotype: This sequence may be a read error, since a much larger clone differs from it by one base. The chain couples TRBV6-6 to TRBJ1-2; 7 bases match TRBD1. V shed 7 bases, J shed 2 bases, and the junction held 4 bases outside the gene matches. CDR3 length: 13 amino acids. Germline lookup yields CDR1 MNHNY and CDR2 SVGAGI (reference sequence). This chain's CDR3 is CASNPGQNYGYTF. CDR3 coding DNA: TGTGCCAGCAACCCGGGACAGAACTATGGCTACACCTTC.

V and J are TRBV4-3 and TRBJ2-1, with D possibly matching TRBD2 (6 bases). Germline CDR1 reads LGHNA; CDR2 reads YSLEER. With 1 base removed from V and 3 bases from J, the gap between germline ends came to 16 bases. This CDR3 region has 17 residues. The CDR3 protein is CASSQGTTGAFYNEQFF. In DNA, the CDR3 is TGCGCCAGCAGCCAAGGGACTACCGGGGCATTCTACAATGAGCAGTTCTTC.

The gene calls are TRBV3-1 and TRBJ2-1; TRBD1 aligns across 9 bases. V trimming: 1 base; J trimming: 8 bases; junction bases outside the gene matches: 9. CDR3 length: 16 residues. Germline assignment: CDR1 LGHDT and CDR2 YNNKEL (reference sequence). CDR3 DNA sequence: TGTGCCAGCAGCCAAGTTTCTAGCGACAGGGGGGATGAGCAGTTCTTC. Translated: CASSQVSSDRGDEQFF.